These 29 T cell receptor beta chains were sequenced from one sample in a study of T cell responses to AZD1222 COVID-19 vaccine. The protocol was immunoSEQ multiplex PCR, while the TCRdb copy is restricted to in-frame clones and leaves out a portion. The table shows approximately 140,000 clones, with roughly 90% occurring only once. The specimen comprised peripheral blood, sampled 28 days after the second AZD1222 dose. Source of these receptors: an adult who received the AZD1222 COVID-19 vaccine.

CDR3 loop: CASSFLAGGSYNEQFF. CDR3 bases: TGTGCCAGCAGCTTCCTAGCGGGAGGCTCCTACAATGAGCAGTTCTTC. V and J are TRBV11-1 and TRBJ2-1; 11 positions match TRBD2. The V gene's germline CDR1 is SGHAT and CDR2 FQDESV (reference sequence). V lost 3 bases, J lost 0 bases, and 1 base stayed unmatched. The CDR3 is made up of 16 amino acids.

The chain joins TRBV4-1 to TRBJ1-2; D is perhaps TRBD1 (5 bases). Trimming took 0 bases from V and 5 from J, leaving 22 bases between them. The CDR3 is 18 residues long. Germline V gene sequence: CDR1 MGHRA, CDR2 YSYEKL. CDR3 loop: CASSQEGSGGGTKYGYTF. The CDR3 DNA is TGCGCCAGCAGCCAAGAAGGTTCTGGGGGAGGAACGAAATATGGCTACACCTTC.

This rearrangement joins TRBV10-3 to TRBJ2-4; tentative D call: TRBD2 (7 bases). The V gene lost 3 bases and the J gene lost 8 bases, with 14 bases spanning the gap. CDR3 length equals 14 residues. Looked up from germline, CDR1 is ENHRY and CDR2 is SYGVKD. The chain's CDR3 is CAISDGQGGDIQYF. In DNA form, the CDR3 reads TGTGCCATCAGTGATGGGCAAGGGGGGGACATTCAGTACTTC.

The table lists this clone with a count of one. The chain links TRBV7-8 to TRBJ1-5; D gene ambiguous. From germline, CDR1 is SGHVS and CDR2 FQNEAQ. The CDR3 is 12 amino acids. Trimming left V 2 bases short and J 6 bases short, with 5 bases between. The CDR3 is CASSLRVQPQHF. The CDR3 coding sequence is TGTGCCAGCAGCTTACGGGTTCAGCCCCAGCATTTT. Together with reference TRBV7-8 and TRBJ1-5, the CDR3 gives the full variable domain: GAGVSQSPRYKVAKRGQDVALRCDPISGHVSLFWYQQALGQGPEFLTYFQNEAQLDKSGLPSDRFFAERPEGSVSTLKIQRTQQEDSAVYLCASSLRVQPQHFGDGTRLSIL.

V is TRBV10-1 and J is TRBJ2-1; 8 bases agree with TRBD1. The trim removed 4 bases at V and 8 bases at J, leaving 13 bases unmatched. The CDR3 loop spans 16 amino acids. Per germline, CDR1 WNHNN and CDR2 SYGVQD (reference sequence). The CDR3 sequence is CASSGRPSRGPDEQFF. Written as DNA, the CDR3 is TGCGCCAGCAGTGGGCGGCCTAGCAGGGGGCCCGATGAGCAGTTCTTC.

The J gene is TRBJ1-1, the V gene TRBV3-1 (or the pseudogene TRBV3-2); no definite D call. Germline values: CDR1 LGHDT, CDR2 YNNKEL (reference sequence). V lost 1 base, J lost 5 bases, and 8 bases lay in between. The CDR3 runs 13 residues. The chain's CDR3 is CASSQARVTEAFF. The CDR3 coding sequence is TGTGCCAGCAGCCAAGCAAGGGTGACTGAAGCTTTCTTT.

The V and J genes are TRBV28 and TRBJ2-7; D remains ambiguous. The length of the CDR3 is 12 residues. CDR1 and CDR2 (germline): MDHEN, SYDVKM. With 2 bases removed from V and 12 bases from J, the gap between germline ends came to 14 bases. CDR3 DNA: TGTGCCAGCAGTTTAAGGGAAAGGGATCGGTACTTC. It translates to CASSLRERDRYF.

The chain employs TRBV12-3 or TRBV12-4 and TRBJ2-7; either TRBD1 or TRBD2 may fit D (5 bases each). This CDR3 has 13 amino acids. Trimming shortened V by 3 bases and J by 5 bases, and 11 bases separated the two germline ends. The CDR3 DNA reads TGTGCCAGCAGTTTTTGGGACGGCGACGAGCAGTACTTC. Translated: CASSFWDGDEQYF.

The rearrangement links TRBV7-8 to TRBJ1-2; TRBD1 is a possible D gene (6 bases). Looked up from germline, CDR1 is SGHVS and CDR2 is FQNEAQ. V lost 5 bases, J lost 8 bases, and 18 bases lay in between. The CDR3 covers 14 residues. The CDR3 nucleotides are TGTGCCAGCAGCCTGGATCACAGGGTGGGCGGCTACACCTTC. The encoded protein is CASSLDHRVGGYTF.

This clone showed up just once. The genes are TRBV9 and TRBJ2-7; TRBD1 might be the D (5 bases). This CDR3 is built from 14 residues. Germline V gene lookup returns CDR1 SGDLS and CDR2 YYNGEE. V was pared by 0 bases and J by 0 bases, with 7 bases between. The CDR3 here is CASSVVGASYEQYF. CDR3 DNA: TGTGCCAGCAGCGTAGTAGGGGCCTCCTACGAGCAGTACTTC.

The CDR3 here is CASSSTSKVFF. Here the CDR3 DNA reads TGTGCCAGCAGTTCGACTAGTAAGGTGTTCTTC. This chain joins TRBV7-9 and TRBJ2-1; possible D gene TRBD2, 6 bases. CDR1 is SEHNR, CDR2 FQNEAQ, per germline (reference sequence). V was cut by 6 bases and J by 15 bases, with 15 bases left in between. The CDR3 is 11 amino acids.

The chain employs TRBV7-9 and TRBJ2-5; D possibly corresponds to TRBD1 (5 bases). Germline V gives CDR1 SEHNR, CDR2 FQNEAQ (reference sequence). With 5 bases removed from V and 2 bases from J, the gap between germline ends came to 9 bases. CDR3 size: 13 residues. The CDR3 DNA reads TGTGCCAGCAGCGCCCGACAGCAAGAGACCCAGTACTTC. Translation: CASSARQQETQYF.

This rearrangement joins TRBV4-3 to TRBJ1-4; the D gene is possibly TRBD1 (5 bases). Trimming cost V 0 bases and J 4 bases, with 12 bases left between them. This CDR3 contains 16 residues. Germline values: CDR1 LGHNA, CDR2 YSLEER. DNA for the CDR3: TGCGCCAGCAGCCAAGAGGCGGGACGCGGTAATGAAAAACTGTTTTTT. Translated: CASSQEAGRGNEKLFF.

CDR3 coding DNA: TGTGCCAGCAGTTCTTTGACTAGCGGGGTCCCTTACGAGCAGTACTTC. This translates into CASSSLTSGVPYEQYF. The V gene is TRBV27, the J gene TRBJ2-7; 11 nucleotides agree with TRBD2. Germline V lookup: CDR1 MNHEY, CDR2 SMNVEV (reference sequence). With V trimmed by 4 bases and J by 4 bases, 9 bases remained unmatched. The CDR3 has 16 residues.

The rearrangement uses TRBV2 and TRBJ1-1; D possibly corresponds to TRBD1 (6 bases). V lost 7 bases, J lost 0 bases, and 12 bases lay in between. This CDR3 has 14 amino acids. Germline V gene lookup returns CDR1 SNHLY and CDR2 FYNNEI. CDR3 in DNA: TGTGCCAGCATGCCCAGGGGTTTGAACACTGAAGCTTTCTTT. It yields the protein CASMPRGLNTEAFF.

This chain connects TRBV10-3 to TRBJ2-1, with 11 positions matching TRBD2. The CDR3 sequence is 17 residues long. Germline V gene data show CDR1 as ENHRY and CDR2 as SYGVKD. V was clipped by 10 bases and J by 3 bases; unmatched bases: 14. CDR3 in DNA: TGTGCCACCACCCGGGGGGGACTAGCGGAGCACTACAATGAGCAGTTCTTC. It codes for CATTRGGLAEHYNEQFF.

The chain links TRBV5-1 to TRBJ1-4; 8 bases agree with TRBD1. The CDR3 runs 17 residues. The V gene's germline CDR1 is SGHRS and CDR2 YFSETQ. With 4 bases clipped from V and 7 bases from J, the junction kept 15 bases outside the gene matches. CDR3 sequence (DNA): TGCGCCAGCAGCGTAGGTCCCGGGACAGGCGTCGGTGAAAAACTGTTTTTT. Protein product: CASSVGPGTGVGEKLFF.

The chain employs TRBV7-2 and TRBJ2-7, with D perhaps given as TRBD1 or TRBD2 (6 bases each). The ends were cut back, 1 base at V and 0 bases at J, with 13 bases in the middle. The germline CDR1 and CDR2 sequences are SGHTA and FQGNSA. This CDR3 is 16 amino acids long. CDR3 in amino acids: CASSLVGGSISYEQYF. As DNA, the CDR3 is TGTGCCAGCAGCTTAGTCGGGGGCTCCATCTCCTACGAGCAGTACTTC.

For the CDR3, the DNA is TGTGCCAGCAGTTATTTAAGTGAGCAGTTCTTC. Amino acid sequence: CASSYLSEQFF. The V gene is TRBV6-6, the J gene TRBJ2-1; D uncertain. CDR1 is MNHNY and CDR2 is SVGAGI in the germline V gene (reference sequence). The CDR3 has 11 amino acids. Between the trimmed V and J ends, which lost 3 bases and 9 bases, there was a span of 6 bases.

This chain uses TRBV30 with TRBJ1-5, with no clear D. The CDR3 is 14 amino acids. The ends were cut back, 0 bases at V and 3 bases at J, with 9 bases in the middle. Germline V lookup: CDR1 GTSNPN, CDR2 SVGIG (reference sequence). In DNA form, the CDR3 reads TGTGCCTGGAGTGTACAAGGGTACAATCAGCCCCAGCATTTT. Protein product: CAWSVQGYNQPQHF.

The CDR3 sequence: CAGSFTGPPGGYTF. Here the CDR3 DNA reads TGTGCCGGAAGTTTCACAGGGCCCCCTGGAGGCTACACCTTC. The chain joins TRBV30 to TRBJ1-2; maybe TRBD1 (6 bases). Germline CDR1 is GTSNPN and CDR2 is SVGIG (reference sequence). V was shortened by 8 bases and J by 8 bases, with 24 bases between the two germline ends. The CDR3 runs to 14 residues.

CDR3 protein: CASGLLDPLYEQYF. The DNA for the CDR3 is TGCGCCAGCGGCCTTCTGGATCCGCTCTACGAGCAGTACTTC. The chain links TRBV5-1 to TRBJ2-7; D gene unclear. The CDR3 is 14 amino acids. The V gene lost 7 bases and the J gene lost 3 bases, with 17 bases spanning the gap. Germline loops: CDR1 SGHRS, CDR2 YFSETQ.

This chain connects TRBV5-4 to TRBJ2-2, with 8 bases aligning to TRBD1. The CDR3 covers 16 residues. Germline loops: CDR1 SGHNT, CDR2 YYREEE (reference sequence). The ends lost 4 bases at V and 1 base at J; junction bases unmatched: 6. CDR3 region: CASSLGQALNTGELFF. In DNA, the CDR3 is TGTGCCAGCAGCCTGGGACAGGCTCTGAACACCGGGGAGCTGTTTTTT.

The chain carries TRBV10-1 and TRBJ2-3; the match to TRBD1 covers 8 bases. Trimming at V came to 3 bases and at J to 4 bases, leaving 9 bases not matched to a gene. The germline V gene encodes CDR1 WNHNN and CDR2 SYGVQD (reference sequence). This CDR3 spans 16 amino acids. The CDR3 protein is CASSELEDRAPDTQYF. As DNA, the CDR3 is TGCGCCAGCAGTGAACTAGAGGACAGGGCCCCAGATACGCAGTATTTT.

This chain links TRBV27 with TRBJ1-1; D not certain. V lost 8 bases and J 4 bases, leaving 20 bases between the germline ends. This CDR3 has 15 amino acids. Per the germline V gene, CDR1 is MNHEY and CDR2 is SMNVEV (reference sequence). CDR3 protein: CASFPYLPTGTEAFF. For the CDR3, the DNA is TGTGCCAGCTTTCCTTATTTGCCCACGGGCACTGAAGCTTTCTTT.

The CDR3 region has the DNA TGTGCCAGCTACAGACCGGCGGGAGGCTACACCTTC. This sequence encodes CASYRPAGGYTF. The chain employs TRBV19 and TRBJ1-2, with D unclear. In germline, CDR1 is LNHDA, CDR2 SQIVND (reference sequence). The CDR3 consists of 12 residues. V lost 9 bases to trimming and J lost 8 bases, with 16 bases between them.

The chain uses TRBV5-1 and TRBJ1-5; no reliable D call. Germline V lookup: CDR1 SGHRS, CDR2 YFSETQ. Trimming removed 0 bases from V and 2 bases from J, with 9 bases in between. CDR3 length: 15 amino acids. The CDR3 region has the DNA TGCGCCAGCAGCTTGGGTACGCGGGGCAATCAGCCCCAGCATTTT. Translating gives CASSLGTRGNQPQHF.

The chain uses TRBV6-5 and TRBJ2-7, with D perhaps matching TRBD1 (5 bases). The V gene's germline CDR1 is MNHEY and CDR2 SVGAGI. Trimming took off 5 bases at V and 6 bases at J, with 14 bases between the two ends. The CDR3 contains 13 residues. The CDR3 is CASSHLKGVEQYF. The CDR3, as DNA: TGTGCCAGCAGTCACTTGAAAGGGGTCGAGCAGTACTTC.

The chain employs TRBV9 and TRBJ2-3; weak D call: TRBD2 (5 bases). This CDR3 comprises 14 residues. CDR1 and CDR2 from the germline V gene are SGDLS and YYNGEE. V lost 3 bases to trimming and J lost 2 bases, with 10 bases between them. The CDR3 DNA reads TGTGCCAGCAGCGGCGGACTGTTCACAGATACGCAGTATTTT. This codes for CASSGGLFTDTQYF.